This T cell receptor beta chain was identified in a study of blood T cell repertoires in COVID-19. Study details: The origin of the acute and convalescent COVID-19 samples was the United States, Italy and Spain. From T cells, B-cell-depleted T cells, or PBMCs came the material, which was cDNA or gDNA.

This clone was seen only once. The CDR3 sequence is 19 residues long. Sequencing was performed with immunoSEQ multiplex PCR; in TCRdb, only in-frame clones are kept and a portion is missing. The sample lists tens of thousands of clones, around 81% occurring once. Sample: peripheral blood. The rearrangement uses TRBV21-1 and TRBJ2-3; the tabulated D call, TRBD2, remains unverified against the DNA. TRBV21-1 is labeled a pseudogene. This TCR was recovered from a human donor in a cohort sampled during active COVID-19. Here the CDR3 DNA reads TGTGCCAGCAGCAAGCATAGACTAGCGGGAGAGAGGCGCACAGATACGCAGTATTTT. It yields the protein CASSKHRLAGERRTDTQYF.